The T cell receptor beta chain under discussion was sequenced for a study of OX40 agonist ivuxolimab in advanced cancers. Study-wide background: Patients received ivuxolimab, an intravenous treatment, every 2 weeks at 0.01 to 10 mg/kg. Of the participants, approximately 36% had some prior anti-PD-1, anti-PD-L1 or anti-CTLA-4 therapy, which was allowed. Study observations and caveats: The study did not work out the antigen specificity of the expanded peripheral T cells.

Sequencing was performed with immunoSEQ multiplex PCR; in TCRdb, only in-frame clones are kept and a portion is missing. The sample includes roughly 23,000 clones, roughly 82% of them seen just once. In the case of this clone: Its matching antigen is unknown.

The CDR3 runs 16 residues. Between the trimmed V and J ends, which lost 0 bases and 1 base, there was a span of 10 bases. Germline V CDR1 and CDR2: LGHNA, YNFKEQ. This chain uses TRBV4-2 with TRBJ2-1, with a tentative D call TRBD2 (6 bases). Source: CD4+ or CD8+ T cells sorted from blood, taken in a trial of the OX40 agonist ivuxolimab. The sequence was obtained from an adult with an advanced solid tumor such as melanoma, head and neck, liver or kidney cancer. The CDR3 DNA reads as TGTGCCAGCAGCCAAGAAGTGGGGGGTTCCTACAATGAGCAGTTCTTC. This encodes CASSQEVGGSYNEQFF.